This is a list of T cell receptor beta chains from one sample in a study of T cells in Graves' hyperthyroidism and ophthalmopathy. TCRdb fed the multiplex PCR reads into MiXCR, producing one record per CDR3 protein. The sample lists 730,000 or so distinct CDR3 sequences; roughly 20% were seen once. Source material: blood. The source of these receptors is a woman aged 45-65 years with Graves' hyperthyroidism that later progressed to Graves' ophthalmopathy. CDR3s include the opening cysteine and the closing phenylalanine or tryptophan. Each record gives: CDR3 protein, CDR3 DNA, D gene, J gene, clone size, V gene. The D gene is left open where the match is weak. Rows may omit the clone size; those that give it use once, few, many or a size class.

CASGTKNTEAFF,TGTGCCAGTGGGACGAAGAACACTGAAGCTTTCTTT,-,TRBJ1-1,-,TRBV6-1
CASSRRLAEVNNEQFF,TGCGCCAGCAGCAGACGACTAGCGGAAGTGAACAATGAGCAGTTCTTC,TRBD2,TRBJ2-1,-,TRBV5-1
CAISALSSYNEQFF,TGTGCCATCAGTGCATTGAGCTCCTACAATGAGCAGTTCTTC,-,TRBJ2-1,-,TRBV10-3
CASSLLGGTTAGGSYNEQFF,TGTGCCAGCAGCTTACTCGGGGGGACGACAGCGGGGGGATCCTACAATGAGCAGTTCTTC,TRBD2,TRBJ2-1,-,TRBV7-3
CASSPGPSGGEEQYF,TGTGCCAGCAGCCCCGGGCCTAGCGGGGGTGAGGAGCAGTACTTC,TRBD2,TRBJ2-7,many,TRBV7-3
CSGYLLAGGYNEQFF,TGCAGCGGGTACCTACTAGCGGGGGGGTACAATGAGCAGTTCTTC,TRBD2,TRBJ2-1,many,TRBV29-1
CASSLARVYEQYF,TGTGCCAGCAGCTTAGCGAGAGTCTACGAGCAGTACTTC,-,TRBJ2-7,few,TRBV7-2
CASSPGSASNQPQHF,TGTGCCAGCAGCCCTGGGAGCGCTTCTAATCAGCCCCAGCATTTT,-,TRBJ1-5,many,TRBV3-1
CASSFGTGYLETQYF,TGTGCCAGCAGCTTTGGGACGGGCTATTTGGAAACCCAGTACTTC,-,TRBJ2-5,-,TRBV6-1
CASSYPYSEQYF,TGTGCCAGCAGTTACCCTTACTCCGAGCAGTACTTC,-,TRBJ2-7,few,TRBV7-8
CASRGQMNTEAFF,TGCGCCAGCAGGGGACAGATGAACACTGAAGCTTTCTTT,TRBD1,TRBJ1-1,many,TRBV10-1
CASSHSGTSGGGSYNEQFF,TGTGCCAGCAGCCATAGTGGTACTAGCGGGGGCGGCTCCTACAATGAGCAGTTCTTC,TRBD2,TRBJ2-1,many,TRBV12-3/TRBV12-4
CATQRGSYSNQPQHF,TGTGCCACCCAAAGGGGTTCTTATAGCAATCAGCCCCAGCATTTT,-,TRBJ1-5,-,TRBV19
CASSLEAGRNEQFF,TGCGCCAGCAGCTTGGAGGCGGGGCGGAATGAGCAGTTCTTC,-,TRBJ2-1,few,TRBV5-1
CASSQPRTGAHEQYF,TGCGCCAGCAGCCAACCGAGGACAGGGGCCCACGAGCAGTACTTC,TRBD1,TRBJ2-7,-,TRBV4-1
CASSFAGRRNEQYF,TGTGCCAGCAGTTTCGCGGGCAGAAGAAACGAGCAGTACTTC,-,TRBJ2-7,many,TRBV12-3/TRBV12-4
CASSFPGSYGYTF,TGTGCCAGCAGTTTCCCAGGGAGCTATGGCTACACCTTC,-,TRBJ1-2,many,TRBV12-3/TRBV12-4
CASFSVGDQLFF,TGTGCCAGCTTCTCTGTGGGGGACCAGCTGTTTTTT,-,TRBJ2-2,-,TRBV11-2
CASSQGDKVGELFF,TGCGCCAGCAGCCAGGGCGACAAGGTCGGGGAGCTGTTTTTT,-,TRBJ2-2,-,TRBV4-1
CASSAPDVAGELFF,TGTGCCAGCAGTGCCCCGGACGTAGCCGGGGAGCTGTTTTTT,-,TRBJ2-2,many,TRBV2
CASSFSQGAYNEQFF,TGTGCCAGCAGTTTCTCTCAGGGTGCCTACAATGAGCAGTTCTTC,-,TRBJ2-1,few,TRBV27
CASSPSIRELYGYTF,TGTGCCAGCAGCCCTTCGATCAGGGAACTATATGGCTACACCTTC,-,TRBJ1-2,-,TRBV5-4
CASSQHRDGYGYTF,TGTGCCAGCAGCCAACACAGGGATGGCTATGGCTACACCTTC,-,TRBJ1-2,many,TRBV3-1
CASSHRQGSADTQYF,TGTGCCAGCAGCCACCGACAGGGATCCGCAGATACGCAGTATTTT,TRBD1,TRBJ2-3,many,TRBV3-1